A single sample is the source of the 2 T cell receptor beta chains below, sequenced in a study of CD8 T cells in ankylosing spondylitis. TCRdb recomputed calls from the 5' RACE reads with MiXCR, one row per CDR3 protein. The sample has 670,000 or so distinct CDR3 sequences, around 20% seen once. Study-wide points: One TCR beta motif, made up of seven to nine highly homologous variants, appeared characteristic of ankylosing spondylitis blood.

These receptors' antigens are unknown. What was sequenced was blood, either unsorted or a sorted T cell fraction (not recorded which). The receptors stem from a male donor with ankylosing spondylitis.

This chain uses TRBV12-3 or TRBV12-4 with TRBJ2-1; D may be TRBD2 (5 bases). This CDR3 region has 15 residues. V was shortened by 6 bases and J by 7 bases, with 19 bases between the two germline ends. The CDR3 DNA reads TGTGCCAGCAGCACCTGGGGTTCACGAGGGAATGAGCAGTTCTTC. Amino acid sequence: CASSTWGSRGNEQFF.

This chain connects TRBV12-3 or TRBV12-4 to TRBJ2-7; 7 positions agree with TRBD2. This CDR3 comprises 14 residues. Unmatched junction bases numbered 7, after V lost 3 bases and J lost 5 bases. DNA of the CDR3: TGTGCCAGCAGTTTCGTCGGGGGGATCAACGAGCAGTACTTC. Translation gives CASSFVGGINEQYF.